Listed below are T cell receptor beta chains from one sample, sequenced in a study of blood T cells in healthy people across ages. TCRdb reprocessed the 5' RACE reads with MiXCR, giving one entry per CDR3 protein. The repertoire holds some 1.7 million distinct CDR3 sequences, with roughly 27% as singletons. The sequencing sample was made of blood. The receptors shown here come from a woman aged 30 to 39 in good health. The CDR3 runs from the conserved cysteine through the conserved F or W. Fields, in order: D gene, V gene, clone size, J gene, CDR3 protein, CDR3 DNA. A D gene is named only where the DNA matches it firmly. Some rows have no size entry. The others give once, few or many, or a class for an expanded clone.

d_gene: -
v_gene: TRBV19
abundance: -
j_gene: TRBJ2-1
CDR3aa: CASSKDGNNEQFF
CDR3nt: TGTGCCAGTAGTAAGGACGGAAACAATGAGCAGTTCTTC

d_gene: -
v_gene: TRBV10-3
abundance: -
j_gene: TRBJ1-5
CDR3aa: CAISEWTGNQPQHF
CDR3nt: TGTGCCATCAGTGAGTGGACTGGCAATCAGCCCCAGCATTTT

d_gene: -
v_gene: TRBV7-9
abundance: few
j_gene: TRBJ1-1
CDR3aa: CASSPLRGERTEAFF
CDR3nt: TGTGCCAGCAGCCCATTGAGGGGCGAACGCACTGAAGCTTTCTTT

d_gene: -
v_gene: TRBV4-3
abundance: many
j_gene: TRBJ2-7
CDR3aa: CASSQERGREQYF
CDR3nt: TGCGCCAGCAGCCAAGAACGGGGGCGCGAGCAGTACTTC

d_gene: -
v_gene: TRBV12-5
abundance: once
j_gene: TRBJ2-5
CDR3aa: CASGLEAGGETQYF
CDR3nt: TGTGCTAGTGGTTTGGAGGCAGGCGGGGAGACCCAGTACTTC

d_gene: TRBD2
v_gene: TRBV5-5
abundance: -
j_gene: TRBJ2-1
CDR3aa: CASSFSGGYNEQIF
CDR3nt: TGTGCCAGCAGCTTTAGCGGGGGTTACAATGAGCAGATCTTC

d_gene: TRBD1
v_gene: TRBV7-2
abundance: few
j_gene: TRBJ2-3
CDR3aa: CASSNTGASTDTQYF
CDR3nt: TGTGCCAGCAGCAACACAGGGGCGTCGACAGATACGCAGTATTTT

d_gene: -
v_gene: TRBV7-8
abundance: -
j_gene: TRBJ2-7
CDR3aa: CASSLVTGAGYEQYF
CDR3nt: TGTGCCAGCAGCTTAGTCACGGGGGCGGGATACGAGCAGTACTTC

d_gene: -
v_gene: TRBV12-3/TRBV12-4
abundance: many
j_gene: TRBJ2-4
CDR3aa: CASSWGSASKNIQYF
CDR3nt: TGTGCCAGCAGTTGGGGTTCAGCCTCCAAAAACATTCAGTACTTC

d_gene: TRBD2
v_gene: TRBV12-3/TRBV12-4
abundance: many
j_gene: TRBJ2-7
CDR3aa: CASSLGLADYYEQYF
CDR3nt: TGTGCCAGCAGTTTGGGACTAGCGGACTATTACGAGCAGTACTTC

d_gene: -
v_gene: TRBV12-5
abundance: few
j_gene: TRBJ2-7
CDR3aa: CASGSPDAGSGEQYF
CDR3nt: TGTGCTAGTGGTTCTCCCGATGCGGGGAGTGGCGAGCAGTACTTC

d_gene: -
v_gene: TRBV12-3/TRBV12-4
abundance: -
j_gene: TRBJ2-1
CDR3aa: CASSLEDSYEQFF
CDR3nt: TGTGCCAGCAGTTTAGAGGACAGCTACGAGCAGTTCTTC

d_gene: -
v_gene: TRBV5-6
abundance: -
j_gene: TRBJ2-5
CDR3aa: CASSQRGASETQYF
CDR3nt: TGTGCCAGCAGCCAACGGGGGGCGTCTGAGACCCAGTACTTC

d_gene: -
v_gene: TRBV20-1
abundance: few
j_gene: TRBJ2-1
CDR3aa: CSARNQLKDLNEQFF
CDR3nt: TGCAGTGCTAGGAATCAGCTTAAGGACCTGAATGAGCAGTTCTTC

d_gene: TRBD1
v_gene: TRBV6-6
abundance: many
j_gene: TRBJ2-7
CDR3aa: CASRRQGSVNEQYF
CDR3nt: TGTGCCAGCAGGCGACAGGGGTCAGTCAACGAGCAGTACTTC

d_gene: -
v_gene: TRBV2
abundance: -
j_gene: TRBJ2-3
CDR3aa: CASRDGAPADTQYF
CDR3nt: TGTGCCAGCAGAGATGGGGCCCCCGCAGATACGCAGTATTTT

d_gene: TRBD1
v_gene: TRBV2
abundance: -
j_gene: TRBJ1-2
CDR3aa: CASSVRFDRAWGYTF
CDR3nt: TGTGCCAGCAGTGTAAGGTTCGACAGGGCCTGGGGCTACACCTTC

d_gene: -
v_gene: TRBV12-3/TRBV12-4
abundance: -
j_gene: TRBJ1-6
CDR3aa: CASGDSPLHF
CDR3nt: TGTGCCTCGGGGGACTCACCCCTCCACTTT

d_gene: -
v_gene: TRBV7-6
abundance: few
j_gene: TRBJ2-1
CDR3aa: CASSGELTGNNEQFF
CDR3nt: TGTGCCAGCAGCGGCGAGCTAACGGGAAACAATGAGCAGTTCTTC